This paragraph reports one T cell receptor (beta chain). As yet, its antigen is unknown. The data were obtained in a study of T cell responses to AZD1222 COVID-19 vaccine. The study's findings and limits: With two AZD1222 doses given, Spike-specific TCR breadth and depth both rose. Donors skewed white British and female; clonal diversity was possibly underestimated. Of spike-specific TCRs, nearly half reportedly target regions left unmutated in variants.

Germline CDR1 reads KGHSH; CDR2 reads LQKENI. The CDR3 totals 15 residues. The trim removed 3 bases at V and 0 bases at J, leaving 4 bases unmatched. Some clones are missing from TCRdb's copy, which holds only in-frame ones; the method was immunoSEQ multiplex PCR. The data contain some 150,000 clones, approximately 85% of them singletons. The chain couples TRBV18 to TRBJ1-1; 7 bases are a match to TRBD1. This TCR derives from an adult in good health. Sequenced material: peripheral blood, taken on day 0 of AZD1222 vaccination. DNA for the CDR3: TGTGCCAGCTCACCCCCGACAGGGTTGAACACTGAAGCTTTCTTT. It translates to CASSPPTGLNTEAFF.